Listed below are T cell receptor beta chains from one sample, sequenced in a study of blood T cells in healthy people across ages. One entry per CDR3 protein, called by TCRdb with MiXCR from the 5' RACE reads. The data hold 1.5 million to 2 million distinct CDR3 sequences, with about 30% observed a single time. The sample consisted of blood. These receptors were obtained from a woman aged 25 to 45 in good health. Each CDR3 is given with its conserved first and last residue. A D gene is named only where the DNA matches it firmly. Some rows have no size entry. The others give once, few or many, or a class for an expanded clone.

>NA|TRBV6-4|TRBJ2-2|NA
CASRTGPGQLFF
TGTGCCAGCAGGACGGGCCCTGGGCAGCTGTTTTTT
>few|TRBV4-3|TRBJ2-1|NA
CASSPQASGGNNEQFF
TGCGCCAGCAGCCCGCAGGCGTCAGGGGGGAACAATGAGCAGTTCTTC
>few|TRBV5-1|TRBJ2-5|NA
CASSLISEHQETQYF
TGCGCCAGCAGCTTGATTTCAGAACACCAGGAGACCCAGTACTTC
>NA|TRBV11-2|TRBJ2-7|NA
CASSLDPTETSYEQYF
TGTGCCAGCAGCTTAGACCCCACAGAGACTAGCTACGAGCAGTACTTC
>few|TRBV6-5|TRBJ1-2|NA
CASSSTGTGRDYGYTF
TGTGCCAGCAGTTCAACCGGGACGGGAAGAGACTATGGCTACACCTTC
>many|TRBV7-2|TRBJ2-1|TRBD2
CASSPGLAEGNEQFF
TGTGCCAGCAGTCCAGGACTAGCAGAGGGCAATGAGCAGTTCTTC
>few|TRBV20-1|TRBJ2-1|NA
CSARRQEHNEQFF
TGCAGTGCTAGGAGGCAGGAGCACAATGAGCAGTTCTTC
>NA|TRBV29-1|TRBJ2-1|TRBD2
CSVGHGRPGNGQFF
TGCAGCGTTGGTCACGGGAGGCCAGGCAATGGGCAGTTCTTC
>NA|TRBV7-2|TRBJ2-7|NA
CASSLLGLLEQYF
TGTGCCAGCAGCTTACTGGGATTGCTTGAGCAGTACTTC
>few|TRBV7-2|TRBJ1-2|NA
CASSPPGRVGGYTF
TGTGCCAGCAGCCCTCCGGGGAGGGTAGGCGGCTACACCTTC
>few|TRBV6-2/TRBV6-3|TRBJ2-7|TRBD1
CASSYPGQGVDRSYEQYF
TGTGCCAGCAGTTATCCGGGACAGGGGGTAGATCGGTCCTACGAGCAGTACTTC
>NA|TRBV20-1|TRBJ1-4|NA
CSATWNEKLFF
TGCAGTGCTACCTGGAATGAAAAACTGTTTTTT
>once|TRBV6-4|TRBJ2-3|TRBD2
CASSVSGGARDTQYF
TGTGCCAGCAGTGTTAGCGGGGGGGCCAGAGATACGCAGTATTTT
>NA|TRBV15|TRBJ2-2|NA
CATRRRGGTGELFF
TGTGCCACCCGCAGAAGGGGGGGCACCGGGGAGCTGTTTTTT
>NA|TRBV5-1|TRBJ2-7|TRBD2
CASSPQEDSGGGHEQYF
TGCGCCAGCAGCCCCCAGGAGGATAGCGGGGGGGGCCACGAGCAGTACTTC
>few|TRBV24-1|TRBJ2-2|TRBD1
CATSGTANTGELFF
TGTGCCACCAGCGGGACAGCGAACACCGGGGAGCTGTTTTTT
>many|TRBV5-1|TRBJ2-1|TRBD2
CASSQTSVNYNEQFF
TGCGCCAGCAGCCAGACTAGCGTTAACTACAATGAGCAGTTCTTC
>NA|TRBV5-1|TRBJ1-2|NA
CANSPRGGNYGYTF
TGCGCCAACAGCCCCCGGGGGGGTAACTATGGCTACACCTTC
>few|TRBV2|TRBJ2-3|TRBD2
CASSSEGGGTDTQYF
TGTGCCAGCAGTTCGGAGGGAGGGGGCACAGATACGCAGTATTTT
>few|TRBV5-1|TRBJ2-3|NA
CASSPGAATDTQYF
TGCGCCAGCAGCCCGGGCGCAGCAACAGATACGCAGTATTTT
>NA|TRBV7-2|TRBJ2-3|NA
CASSLPYTKIKDTQYF
TGTGCCAGCAGCTTACCGTATACCAAAATCAAAGATACGCAGTATTTT
>few|TRBV2|TRBJ1-5|NA
CASSNTGYQPQHF
TGTGCCAGCAGTAATACAGGGTATCAGCCCCAGCATTTT
>NA|TRBV9|TRBJ1-2|NA
CASSVDHNYGYTF
TGTGCCAGCAGCGTAGATCATAACTATGGCTACACCTTC
>NA|TRBV12-3/TRBV12-4|TRBJ2-1|TRBD1
CASGARGLGEQFF
TGTGCCAGCGGTGCCAGGGGGCTTGGTGAGCAGTTCTTC
>few|TRBV5-1|TRBJ2-6|NA
CASSLAPPGPRQVSGANVLTF
TGCGCCAGCAGCTTGGCACCACCGGGGCCCAGACAGGTCTCTGGGGCCAACGTCCTGACTTTC
>NA|TRBV18|TRBJ1-2|TRBD1
CASSPGTGDRGYTF
TGTGCCAGCTCACCCGGGACAGGGGATAGAGGCTACACCTTC
>many|TRBV20-1|TRBJ2-7|NA
CSARDLQGQIYEQYF
TGCAGTGCTAGAGACCTCCAGGGGCAGATCTACGAGCAGTACTTC
>few|TRBV7-2|TRBJ2-7|NA
CASSHSPYWGPGGVFYEQYF
TGTGCCAGCAGCCATTCCCCCTATTGGGGCCCCGGGGGAGTTTTCTACGAGCAGTACTTC
>NA|TRBV9|TRBJ1-4|NA
CASSATENNEKLFF
TGTGCCAGCAGCGCGACCGAAAATAATGAAAAACTGTTTTTT
>NA|TRBV20-1|TRBJ2-5|NA
CSAKRGRETQYF
TGCAGTGCTAAGAGGGGCCGAGAGACCCAGTACTTC
>few|TRBV19|TRBJ1-2|NA
CATQATYGYTF
TGTGCCACCCAAGCGACTTATGGCTACACCTTC
>few|TRBV11-2|TRBJ2-1|NA
CASSHGINEQFF
TGTGCCAGCAGCCACGGTATCAATGAGCAGTTCTTC
>NA|TRBV6-6|TRBJ2-3|NA
CASSYLVRGTDTQYF
TGTGCCAGCAGTTACTTGGTGCGTGGCACAGATACGCAGTATTTT
>few|TRBV7-9|TRBJ2-3|TRBD1
CASSSGQVWTDTQYF
TGTGCCAGCAGCTCGGGACAGGTCTGGACAGATACGCAGTATTTT
>many|TRBV7-2|TRBJ2-7|NA
CASAAQGVPHEQYF
TGTGCCAGCGCCGCACAGGGAGTTCCCCACGAGCAGTACTTC